These 5 T cell receptor beta chains were all obtained from the same sample, sequenced in a study of STAT3 mutations in large granular lymphocyte leukemia. General study points: At least one immunodominant TCR beta clonotype appeared in every T-cell large granular lymphocyte leukemia patient.

The antigens of these receptors remain unknown. Data came from immunoSEQ multiplex PCR; TCRdb stores just in-frame clones and leaves some out. The sample consists of around 12,000 clones, over 75% of them appearing once. The sequenced material came from peripheral blood mononuclear cells. The receptors originated from a man aged 60 to 69 with T-cell large granular lymphocyte leukemia. Some clones in this sample may be carry-over from other donors' samples.

V gene TRBV20-1 combines with J gene TRBJ2-3; D uncertain. Deletions cut 2 bases from V and 3 bases from J, with 0 bases between. CDR1 DFQATT and CDR2 SNEGSKA come from the germline V gene (reference sequence). The CDR3 runs to 10 residues. For the CDR3, the DNA is TGCAGTGCTAGAACAGATACGCAGTATTTT. The encoded protein is CSARTDTQYF.

This chain connects TRBV2 to TRBJ2-5; D is perhaps TRBD2 (6 bases). With 6 bases removed from V and 1 base from J, the gap between germline ends came to 9 bases. Germline CDR1 and CDR2: SNHLY and FYNNEI. The CDR3 is made up of 13 amino acids. CDR3 residues: CASRRGLQETQYF. Written as DNA, the CDR3 is TGTGCCAGCAGGAGGGGACTCCAAGAGACCCAGTACTTC.

The V and J genes are TRBV6-5 and TRBJ2-7; 10 bases are a match to TRBD2. From germline, CDR1 is MNHEY and CDR2 SVGAGI. The CDR3 has 14 residues. Germline trimming cut 6 bases from V and 2 bases from J; bases unmatched to any gene: 4. Written as DNA, the CDR3 is TGTGCCAGCAGCCAGCGGGAGGGCCCCTACGAGCAGTACTTC. Its protein is CASSQREGPYEQYF.

The rearrangement uses TRBV6-5 and TRBJ2-7; D ambiguous. Between the trimmed V and J ends, which lost 2 bases and 6 bases, there was a span of 11 bases. This CDR3 has 13 residues. Germline V gene sequence: CDR1 MNHEY, CDR2 SVGAGI. As DNA, the CDR3 is TGTGCCAGCAGTTACCCACCCCCCCCCGAGCAGTACTTC. It translates to CASSYPPPPEQYF.

The gene calls are TRBV28 and TRBJ1-1; 7 positions agree with TRBD1. The germline CDR1 and CDR2 sequences are MDHEN and SYDVKM. This CDR3 has 14 residues. V was pared by 6 bases and J by 3 bases, with 7 bases of the junction left unmatched. In DNA, the CDR3 is TGTGCCAGCAGGGGTTGGGACAGCCACACTGAAGCTTTCTTT. Translating gives CASRGWDSHTEAFF.